The TCR beta chain described here comes from a study of T cell responses to AZD1222 COVID-19 vaccine. The CDR3 sequence is 17 residues long. Trimming cost V 4 bases and J 0 bases, with 19 bases left between them. Germline loops: CDR1 LGHNA, CDR2 YNFKEQ. Overall study results and limits: The donors showed a predominance of white British ancestry and of females, with possible underestimation of clonal diversity. Among those given AZD1222, only five or six were seropositive at baseline.

To note about this clone: Its matching antigen is unknown.

TCRdb keeps only in-frame clones here, not all; method: immunoSEQ multiplex PCR. This table has about 76,000 clones, 70% to 80% appearing once. The sequences come from peripheral blood, collected 28 days after the second dose of the MenACWY control vaccine. This TCR came from an adult who received the MenACWY meningococcal vaccine as a control. The J gene is TRBJ2-7, the V gene TRBV4-2; D is possibly TRBD2 (5 bases). This CDR3 reads CASSPHDSLTSSYEQYF. The CDR3 nucleotides read TGTGCCAGCAGCCCCCATGACTCCCTAACTAGCTCCTACGAGCAGTACTTC.